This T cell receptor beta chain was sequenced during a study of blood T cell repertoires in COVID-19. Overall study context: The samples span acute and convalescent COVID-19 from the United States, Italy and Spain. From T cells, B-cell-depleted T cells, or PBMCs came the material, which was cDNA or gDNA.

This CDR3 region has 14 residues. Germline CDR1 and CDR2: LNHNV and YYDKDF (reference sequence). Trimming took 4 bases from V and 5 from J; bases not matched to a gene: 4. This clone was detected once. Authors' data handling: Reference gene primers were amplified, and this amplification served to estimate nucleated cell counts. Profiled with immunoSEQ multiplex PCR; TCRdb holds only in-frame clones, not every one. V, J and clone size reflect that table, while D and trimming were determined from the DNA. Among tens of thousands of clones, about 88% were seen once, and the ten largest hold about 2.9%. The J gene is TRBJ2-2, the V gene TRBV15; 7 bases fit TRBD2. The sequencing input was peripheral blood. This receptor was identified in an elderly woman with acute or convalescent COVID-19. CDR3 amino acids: CATSIRGGTGELFF. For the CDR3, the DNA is TGTGCCACCAGCATAAGGGGAGGGACCGGGGAGCTGTTTTTT. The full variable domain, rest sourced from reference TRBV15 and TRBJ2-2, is DAMVIQNPRYQVTQFGKPVTLSCSQTLNHNVMYWYQQKSSQAPKLLFHYYDKDFNNEADTPDNFQSRRPNTSFCFLDIRSPGLGDTAMYLCATSIRGGTGELFFGEGSRLTVL.